The 12 T cell receptor beta chains below were found in one sample sequenced in a study of cytomegalovirus exposure and HLA in healthy donors. With 60 Vbeta and 13 Jbeta primers, the PCR was carried out. The assay was immunoSEQ multiplex PCR, and TCRdb's table has in-frame clones only and misses some. The sample contains around 130,000 clones, 70% of which appear only once. Material: PBMCs. The receptors stem from a woman aged 30 to 39 in good health and CMV-seronegative.

A word on this clone: Because the CDR3's place on the DNA is in doubt, the DNA is left out and the CDR3 is given as listed by TCRdb. This chain links TRBV21-1 with TRBJ1-3. TRBV21-1 is listed as a pseudogene. The CDR3 is 17 amino acids in total, end residues counted. The CDR3 reads CASSKVGSGSSGNTIYF.

The rearrangement uses TRBV6-5 and TRBJ1-6; the match to TRBD1 covers 9 bases. V was clipped by 4 bases and J by 6 bases; unmatched bases: 4. The CDR3 contains 15 residues. In germline, CDR1 is MNHEY, CDR2 SVGAGI. In DNA form, the CDR3 reads TGTGCCAGCAGTTTACAGGGGGCGAGTAATTCACCCCTCCACTTT. Its protein product is CASSLQGASNSPLHF.

This clone was found a few times. This chain links TRBV6-1 with TRBJ1-2; D unresolved. From germline, CDR1 is MNHNS and CDR2 SASEGT. The V gene lost 0 bases and the J gene lost 5 bases, with 19 bases spanning the gap. The CDR3 sequence is 17 residues long. CDR3 DNA sequence: TGTGCCAGCAGTGAAGCGTCAGGCCGGCCGGCTGGATATGGCTACACCTTC. Translated, it gives CASSEASGRPAGYGYTF.

This clone has only a few counts. V gene TRBV6-5 combines with J gene TRBJ2-5; D is perhaps TRBD1 (5 bases). The CDR3 contains 14 residues. Germline CDR1 is MNHEY and CDR2 is SVGAGI. Trimming took 4 bases from V and 0 from J, leaving 9 bases between them. CDR3 bases: TGTGCCAGCAGTTTACAGACAGACCAAGAGACCCAGTACTTC. It translates to CASSLQTDQETQYF.

The table lists this clone with a few counts. This sequence joins TRBV2 and TRBJ1-2, with TRBD1 identical over 9 bases. With 6 bases clipped from V and 4 bases from J, the junction kept 9 bases outside the gene matches. CDR1 and CDR2 (germline): SNHLY, FYNNEI. The length of the CDR3 is 15 residues. This chain's CDR3 is CASRDLGQGSYGYTF. CDR3 in DNA: TGTGCCAGCAGGGACCTGGGACAGGGATCCTATGGCTACACCTTC.

Regarding this clone: The sample carries other DNA sequences with the same CDR3. The rearrangement joins TRBV7-9 to TRBJ2-3; D is ambiguous. The V end was cut by 5 bases, the J end by 0 bases, with 9 bases between. The CDR3 spans 14 residues. Germline lookup yields CDR1 SEHNR and CDR2 FQNEAQ (reference sequence). This CDR3 reads CASSQTYSTDTQYF. As DNA, the CDR3 is TGTGCCAGCAGCCAGACATATAGCACAGATACGCAGTATTTT.

The chain recombines TRBV7-2 with TRBJ2-7, with TRBD2 matching 10 bases. This CDR3 spans 14 amino acids. Germline loops: CDR1 SGHTA, CDR2 FQGNSA. V lost 4 bases to trimming and J lost 3 bases; unmatched junction nucleotides: 3. The CDR3 region is CASSYSGRSYEQYF. The DNA of the CDR3 is TGTGCCAGCAGCTATAGCGGGAGGAGCTACGAGCAGTACTTC.

The chain links TRBV28 to TRBJ1-4; no reliable D call. Germline-derived CDR1 and CDR2 are MDHEN and SYDVKM. The V end was cut by 2 bases, the J end by 1 base, with 5 bases between. CDR3 size: 14 residues. The CDR3 loop is CASSLLRTNEKLFF. In DNA form, the CDR3 reads TGTGCCAGCAGTTTACTAAGAACTAATGAAAAACTGTTTTTT. The full variable domain, its missing parts supplied by reference TRBV28 and TRBJ1-4, is DVKVTQSSRYLVKRTGEKVFLECVQDMDHENMFWYRQDPGLGLRLIYFSYDVKMKEKGDIPEGYSVSREKKERFSLILESASTNQTSMYLCASSLLRTNEKLFFGSGTQLSVL.

V is TRBV27 and J is TRBJ1-1; tentatively, D is TRBD1 (6 bases). With 9 bases removed from V and 3 bases from J, the gap between germline ends came to 26 bases. Germline assignment: CDR1 MNHEY and CDR2 SMNVEV (reference sequence). This CDR3 region has 17 residues. The CDR3 sequence is CASLGLSDSSRHTEAFF. The CDR3 bases are TGTGCCAGTCTAGGCCTCTCGGACAGCTCGCGGCACACTGAAGCTTTCTTT.

The genes are TRBV28 and TRBJ2-7; 11 bases agree with TRBD2. The V gene end was trimmed by 3 bases and the J gene end by 2 bases; junction bases not matched to a gene: 9. This CDR3 has 17 residues. The V gene's germline CDR1 is MDHEN and CDR2 SYDVKM. This CDR3 is CASSFRHLSGGAYEQYV. The CDR3 DNA reads as TGTGCCAGCAGTTTCCGTCACCTTAGCGGGGGGGCCTACGAGCAGTACGTC.

This clone was counted between two and nine times. The chain recombines TRBV28 with TRBJ2-7; 8 bases are shared with TRBD1. The CDR3 has 13 residues. The germline V gene encodes CDR1 MDHEN and CDR2 SYDVKM. The junction had 2 bases not matched to a gene; V was cut back by 4 bases and J by 3 bases. CDR3 loop: CASSSGQGYEQYF. In DNA, the CDR3 is TGTGCCAGCAGTTCCGGACAGGGCTACGAGCAGTACTTC.

Notes on this clone: This same CDR3 is encoded by further DNA sequences in the sample. The chain's CDR3 is CASSYSTGSNYGYTF. The CDR3 nucleotides read TGTGCCAGCAGTTACTCGACAGGGAGTAACTATGGCTACACCTTC. The chain combines TRBV6-5 with TRBJ1-2; 7 bases map to TRBD1. The junction had 2 bases not matched to a gene; V was cut back by 0 bases and J by 1 base. The germline CDR1 and CDR2 sequences are MNHEY and SVGAGI. This CDR3 comprises 15 residues.